Listed below are T cell receptor beta chains from one sample, sequenced in a study of blood T cell repertoires in COVID-19. TCRdb keeps only in-frame clones here, not all; method: immunoSEQ multiplex PCR. The profile shows some 340,000 clones, around 88% of them singletons. Sequenced input: peripheral blood. The receptors here all came from a man aged 25 to 40 with active or convalescent COVID-19. CDR3s include the opening cysteine and the closing phenylalanine or tryptophan. D genes are given only for firm matches. Some rows mark clone size as missing; the rest say once, few, many or name a class of expanded clone.

-	TRBV25-1	TRBJ1-3	-	CASSDRGSGNTIYF	TGTGCCAGCAGTGATAGGGGATCTGGAAACACCATATATTTT
TRBD1	TRBV6-2/TRBV6-3	TRBJ2-7	-	CASSSGGQGSYEQYF	TGTGCCAGCAGTTCGGGCGGACAGGGGTCCTACGAGCAGTACTTC
-	TRBV30	TRBJ1-2	-	CAWSEDKTFYGYTF	TGTGCCTGGAGTGAGGACAAAACATTCTATGGCTACACCTTC
TRBD2	TRBV5-1	TRBJ2-3	-	CASSKISGTGDTQYF	TGCGCCAGCAGCAAGATTAGCGGGACGGGAGATACGCAGTATTTT
-	TRBV5-1	TRBJ1-6	once	CASSFVGGSYNSPLHF	TGCGCCAGCAGCTTCGTTGGAGGGTCCTATAATTCACCCCTCCACTTT
-	TRBV13	TRBJ2-1	-	CASSLGRAYNEQFF	TGTGCCAGCAGCTTAGGGCGGGCCTACAATGAGCAGTTCTTC
-	TRBV30	TRBJ2-7	-	CAWIVYEQYF	TGTGCCTGGATCGTTTACGAGCAGTACTTC
-	TRBV29-1	TRBJ2-3	-	CSGLGTQFTDTQYF	TGCAGCGGTTTGGGGACACAATTCACAGATACGCAGTATTTT
TRBD1	TRBV5-1	TRBJ1-1	-	CASSLGTGDTTEAFF	TGCGCCAGCAGCTTGGGGACAGGGGACACGACTGAAGCTTTCTTT
TRBD1	TRBV24-1	TRBJ2-5	-	CATSDSRQGIQYF	TGTGCCACCAGTGATTCAAGACAGGGGATCCAGTACTTC
-	TRBV6-1	TRBJ1-1	-	CASSEDPGGRTEAFF	TGTGCCAGCAGTGAAGATCCCGGCGGTAGGACTGAAGCTTTCTTT
-	TRBV12-2	TRBJ2-7	-	CASRLGKGKQYF	TGTGCAAGTCGCTTAGGTAAGGGGAAACAGTACTTC
TRBD2	TRBV11-2	TRBJ2-3	-	CASSLAGGLSTDTQYF	TGTGCCAGCAGCTTAGCGGGGGGGCTAAGCACAGATACGCAGTATTTT
TRBD2	TRBV3-1/TRBV3-2	TRBJ2-7	few	CASSQAGLAGEEQYF	TGTGCCAGCAGCCAAGCAGGACTAGCGGGGGAGGAGCAGTACTTC
-	TRBV11-2	TRBJ1-4	few	CASSWTAGGEKLFF	TGTGCCAGCAGCTGGACAGCCGGAGGTGAAAAACTGTTTTTT
-	TRBV2	TRBJ1-1	few	CASSSGFMNTEAFF	TGTGCCAGCAGTTCAGGGTTCATGAACACTGAAGCTTTCTTT
TRBD1	TRBV7-9	TRBJ2-1	few	CASSLRQGSYNEQFF	TGTGCCAGCAGCTTACGACAGGGGTCCTACAATGAGCAGTTCTTC
TRBD1	TRBV28	TRBJ1-2	-	CASTLETGGYTF	TGTGCCAGCACCTTGGAGACAGGGGGCTACACCTTC
TRBD2	TRBV5-1	TRBJ2-2	-	CASSLVGGVDTGELFF	TGCGCCAGCAGCTTGGTCGGGGGGGTGGACACCGGGGAGCTGTTTTTT
TRBD1	TRBV7-2	TRBJ1-4	-	CASSVQGAVNEKLFF	TGTGCCAGCAGCGTACAGGGGGCGGTTAATGAAAAACTGTTTTTT
TRBD1	TRBV28	TRBJ1-5	-	CASSLGQQNQPQHF	TGTGCCAGCAGTTTGGGACAGCAAAATCAGCCCCAGCATTTT
-	TRBV27	TRBJ2-5	-	CASSPRGQPRTETQYF	TGTGCCAGCAGTCCGCGCGGACAGCCAAGGACGGAGACCCAGTACTTC